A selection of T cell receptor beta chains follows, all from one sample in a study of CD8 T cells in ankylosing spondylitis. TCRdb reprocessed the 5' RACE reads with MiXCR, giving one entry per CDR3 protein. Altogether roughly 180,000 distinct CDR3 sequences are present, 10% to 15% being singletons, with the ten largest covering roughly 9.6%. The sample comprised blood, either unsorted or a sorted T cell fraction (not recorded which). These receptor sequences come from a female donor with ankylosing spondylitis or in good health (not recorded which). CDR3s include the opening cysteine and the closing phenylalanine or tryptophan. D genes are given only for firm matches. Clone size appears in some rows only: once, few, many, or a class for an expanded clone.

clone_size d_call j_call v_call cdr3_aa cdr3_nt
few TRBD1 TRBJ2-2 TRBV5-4 CASSHRGLGGELFF TGTGCCAGCAGCCACAGGGGGCTGGGCGGGGAGCTGTTTTTT
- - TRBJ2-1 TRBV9 CASSVEGTHYNEQFF TGTGCCAGCAGCGTAGAGGGGACTCACTACAATGAGCAGTTCTTC
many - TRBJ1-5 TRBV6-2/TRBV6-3 CASTDLDYSNQPQHF TGTGCCAGCACGGACCTCGACTATAGCAATCAGCCCCAGCATTTT
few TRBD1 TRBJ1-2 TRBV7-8 CASSFPGQGFSGYTF TGTGCCAGCAGCTTTCCGGGACAGGGGTTCTCTGGCTACACCTTC
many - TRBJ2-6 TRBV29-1 CSVSGDSGANVLTF TGCAGCGTTTCCGGAGACTCTGGGGCCAACGTCCTGACTTTC
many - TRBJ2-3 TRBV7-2 CASSFLGRDTQYF TGTGCCAGCAGCTTCTTGGGGCGGGATACGCAGTATTTT
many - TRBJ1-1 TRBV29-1 CSVEGQEGTEAFF TGCAGCGTTGAAGGGCAGGAAGGCACTGAAGCTTTCTTT
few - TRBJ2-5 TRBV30 CAWSRQQETQYF TGTGCCTGGTCACGACAGCAAGAGACCCAGTACTTC
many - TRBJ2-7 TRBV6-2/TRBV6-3 CASAMTGGLNEQYF TGTGCCAGCGCGATGACAGGCGGGTTAAACGAGCAGTACTTC
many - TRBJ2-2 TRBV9 CASSVATSTGELFF TGTGCCAGCAGCGTAGCTACCAGCACCGGGGAGCTGTTTTTT
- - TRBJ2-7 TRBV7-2 CASSTYDRSTYEQYF TGTGCCAGCAGCACCTACGACAGATCTACCTACGAGCAGTACTTC
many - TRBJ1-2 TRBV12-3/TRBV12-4 CASSLRGNYGYTF TGTGCCAGCAGTTTGCGGGGGAACTATGGCTACACCTTC
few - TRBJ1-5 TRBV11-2 CASSFEGNQPQHF TGTGCCAGCAGCTTTGAGGGAAATCAGCCCCAGCATTTT
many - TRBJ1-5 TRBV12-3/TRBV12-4 CASSLRQEIQPQHF TGTGCCAGCAGTTTAAGGCAGGAAATTCAGCCCCAGCATTTT
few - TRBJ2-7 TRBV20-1 CSARDRGTNLYEQYF TGCAGTGCTAGAGATCGAGGAACAAACCTCTACGAGCAGTACTTC
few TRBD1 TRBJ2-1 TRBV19 CASRPGQGALSQFF TGTGCCAGTAGACCGGGACAGGGAGCCCTTTCGCAGTTCTTC
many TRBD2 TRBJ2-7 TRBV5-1 CASSLGTSGRGWDEQYF TGCGCCAGCAGCTTGGGGACTAGCGGGAGGGGTTGGGACGAGCAGTACTTC
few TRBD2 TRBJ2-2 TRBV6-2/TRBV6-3 CASRPLLAGGGGELFF TGTGCCAGCAGACCTCTTCTAGCGGGAGGCGGTGGGGAGCTGTTTTTT
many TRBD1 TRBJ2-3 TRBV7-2 CASSTGQRVEDTQYF TGTGCCAGCAGCACGGGACAGAGGGTCGAAGATACGCAGTATTTT
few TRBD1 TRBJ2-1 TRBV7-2 CASSQGQTNNEQFF TGTGCCAGCAGCCAGGGACAGACTAACAATGAGCAGTTCTTC
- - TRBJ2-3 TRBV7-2 CASSLFPTDTQYF TGTGCCAGCAGCTTATTTCCGACAGATACGCAGTATTTT
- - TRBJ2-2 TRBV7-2 CASRPPRATGELFF TGTGCCAGCAGACCACCTAGGGCGACCGGGGAGCTGTTTTTT
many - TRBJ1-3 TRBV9 CASSAPGTSSGNTIYF TGTGCCAGCAGCGCCCCGGGAACTTCCTCTGGAAACACCATATATTTT
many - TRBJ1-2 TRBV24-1 CATSGLYGYTF TGTGCCACCAGTGGACTCTATGGCTACACCTTC
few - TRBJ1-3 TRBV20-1 CSAPEGGSGNTIYF TGCAGTGCTCCCGAGGGTGGCTCTGGAAACACCATATATTTT
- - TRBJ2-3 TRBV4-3 CASSQEPRVGTDTQYF TGCGCCAGCAGCCAAGAGCCAAGGGTGGGCACAGATACGCAGTATTTT
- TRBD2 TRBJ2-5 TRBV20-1 CCARGRLAGGWKTQYF TGCTGTGCTAGAGGTAGACTAGCGGGAGGTTGGAAGACCCAGTACTTC
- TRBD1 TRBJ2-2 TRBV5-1 CASSKQGSGELFF TGCGCCAGCAGCAAACAGGGGTCCGGGGAGCTGTTTTTT
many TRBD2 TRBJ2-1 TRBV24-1 CATSDLASGRASAYNEQFF TGTGCCACCAGTGATTTGGCCAGCGGGAGGGCCAGCGCCTACAATGAGCAGTTCTTC
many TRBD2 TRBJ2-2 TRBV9 CASSVGTSGSRTGELFF TGTGCCAGCAGCGTAGGGACTAGCGGGAGTAGGACCGGGGAGCTGTTTTTT
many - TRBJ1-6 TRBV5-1 CASSPFADYNSPLHF TGCGCCAGCAGCCCCTTTGCCGACTATAATTCACCCCTCCACTTT
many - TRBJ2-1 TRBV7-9 CASSLGSENEQFF TGTGCCAGCAGCTTAGGGTCCGAGAATGAGCAGTTCTTC
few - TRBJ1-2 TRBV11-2 CASSFSQGGYGYTF TGTGCCAGCAGCTTTTCGCAAGGCGGGTATGGCTACACCTTC
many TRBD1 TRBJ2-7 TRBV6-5 CASSYGQVPNEQYF TGTGCCAGCAGTTATGGACAGGTCCCCAACGAGCAGTACTTC
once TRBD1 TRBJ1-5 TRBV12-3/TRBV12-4 CASSRTGATDQPQHF TGTGCCAGCAGTAGGACAGGCGCTACCGATCAGCCCCAGCATTTT
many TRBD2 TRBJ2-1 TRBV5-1 CASSLSGGPEQFF TGCGCCAGCAGCTTGTCGGGAGGGCCTGAGCAGTTCTTC
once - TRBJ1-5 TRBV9 CASSEAAGFQPQHF TGTGCCAGCAGCGAGGCCGCAGGGTTTCAGCCCCAGCATTTT
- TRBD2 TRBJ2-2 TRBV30 CAWGRGGLALTGELFF TGTGCCTGGGGTCGTGGGGGACTAGCGTTGACCGGGGAGCTGTTTTTT
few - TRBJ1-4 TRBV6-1 CASRPGQNNEKLFF TGTGCCAGCAGACCCGGACAGAACAATGAAAAACTGTTTTTT
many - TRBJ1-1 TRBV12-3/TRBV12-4 CASSSNLDTEAFF TGTGCCAGCAGTTCAAACTTAGACACTGAAGCTTTCTTT
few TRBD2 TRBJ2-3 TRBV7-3 CASSLTSGRQDTQYF TGTGCCAGCAGCTTAACCAGCGGGAGGCAAGATACGCAGTATTTT
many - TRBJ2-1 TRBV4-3 CASSPALPSSYNEQFF TGCGCCAGCAGCCCCGCCCTTCCTAGCTCCTACAATGAGCAGTTCTTC
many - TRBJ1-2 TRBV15 CATSRDKALGYTF TGTGCCACCAGCAGAGATAAGGCCCTTGGCTACACCTTC
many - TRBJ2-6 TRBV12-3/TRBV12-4 CASSFAGSGANVLTF TGTGCCAGCAGCTTCGCAGGCTCTGGGGCCAACGTCCTGACTTTC
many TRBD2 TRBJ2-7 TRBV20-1 CSAKLNPGLDEQYF TGCAGTGCCAAGCTAAACCCGGGACTAGACGAGCAGTACTTC
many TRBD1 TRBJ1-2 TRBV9 CASSVGRQGDNYGYTF TGTGCCAGCAGCGTAGGGAGACAGGGCGACAACTATGGCTACACCTTC
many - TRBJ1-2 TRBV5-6 CASSLIQGIMDYTF TGTGCCAGCAGCTTAATACAGGGCATCATGGACTACACCTTC
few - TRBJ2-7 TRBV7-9 CASSSDREANEQYF TGTGCCAGCAGCAGCGACAGGGAGGCCAACGAGCAGTACTTC
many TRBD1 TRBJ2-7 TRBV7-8 CASSLAFRDRVFNHEQYF TGTGCCAGCAGCTTAGCGTTCAGGGACAGGGTTTTTAATCACGAGCAGTACTTC
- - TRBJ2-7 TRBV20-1 CSAGKPPSNEQYF TGCAGTGCGGGAAAGCCCCCCAGCAACGAGCAGTACTTC
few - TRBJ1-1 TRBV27 CASSLRPLWMNTEAFF TGTGCCAGCAGTTTACGTCCATTGTGGATGAACACTGAAGCTTTCTTT
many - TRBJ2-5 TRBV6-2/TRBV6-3 CASTLNQETQYF TGTGCCAGCACCCTCAATCAAGAGACCCAGTACTTC
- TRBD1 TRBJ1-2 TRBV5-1 CASSLALTGADNYGYTF TGCGCCAGCAGCTTGGCCCTGACAGGGGCGGATAACTATGGCTACACCTTC
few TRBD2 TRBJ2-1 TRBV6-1 CASSPRGGLAGVNEQFF TGTGCCAGCTCCCCGAGGGGGGGACTAGCGGGAGTCAATGAGCAGTTCTTC